This T cell receptor (beta chain) was sequenced for a study of post-analysis software for immune sequencing data. On the study more broadly: Secondary progressive, relapsing-remitting and progressive-relapsing multiple sclerosis were among the included disease courses.

Study-wide findings and caveats: Patients had higher frequencies than controls of five TRBV segments, including TRBV5-6, TRBV5-1 and TRBV20-1.

Points on this clonotype: Its target is not known.

Unique molecular identifiers tagged the TCR beta cDNA libraries. TCRdb reprocessed the PCR reads with MiXCR, giving one entry per CDR3 protein. The profile shows roughly 620,000 distinct CDR3 sequences, about 40% of them singletons. Germline V gene data show CDR1 as SGHTA and CDR2 as FQGNSA. V was clipped by 2 bases and J by 0 bases, with 8 bases between them. This CDR3 has 15 residues. The receptor was derived from a girl aged 10 to 17 with multiple sclerosis. Sequenced material: blood. This sequence joins TRBV7-2 and TRBJ1-5; D is uncertain. The CDR3 DNA reads TGTGCCAGCAGCTTAACCCCCAGTAGCAATCAGCCCCAGCATTTT. Amino acid sequence: CASSLTPSSNQPQHF.